Presented here are 8 T cell receptor beta chains from one specimen sequenced in a study of T-cell reconstitution after alpha-beta-depleted transplantation in children. Preparation of the TCRbeta library involved a method that used unique molecular identifiers. TCRdb ran MiXCR on the PCR reads and lists one entry per CDR3 protein. The sample shows about 980,000 distinct CDR3 sequences, roughly 29% of them seen only once. Here the sequenced sample was PBMCs, mostly from graft donor cells, taken 360 days after TCRalphabeta/CD19-depleted stem cell transplant. These receptors all stem from a boy younger than two who had a stem cell transplant for SCID, so the T cells may come from the graft donor.

This clonotype was picked up a small number of times. The chain combines TRBV7-3 with TRBJ2-3; D not certain. The CDR3 consists of 13 residues. The germline V gene has CDR1 SGHTA and CDR2 FQGTGA. V was pared by 1 base and J by 6 bases, with 8 bases between. The CDR3 loop is CASSLMPSDTQYF. In DNA form, the CDR3 reads TGTGCCAGCAGCTTAATGCCCTCGGATACGCAGTATTTT.

This chain joins TRBV6-5 and TRBJ2-5; possibly TRBD2 for D (7 bases). The length of the CDR3 is 15 residues. Germline-derived CDR1 and CDR2 are MNHEY and SVGAGI. V lost 1 base to trimming and J lost 6 bases, with 15 bases between them. CDR3 amino acids: CASSYWVGGLKTQYF. CDR3 DNA sequence: TGTGCCAGCAGTTACTGGGTGGGGGGGCTTAAGACCCAGTACTTC.

This rearrangement joins TRBV18 to TRBJ1-3; no firm D call. V lost 3 bases and J 0 bases, leaving 9 bases between the germline ends. CDR1 and CDR2 from the germline V gene are KGHSH and LQKENI. The CDR3 is 15 residues long. In nucleotides, the CDR3 is TGTGCCAGCTCACCCAGTACAGCCTCTGGAAACACCATATATTTT. As protein: CASSPSTASGNTIYF.

This clonotype was counted a few times. The V gene is TRBV5-5, the J gene TRBJ1-4, with 9 positions matching TRBD1. V lost 5 bases and J lost 2; bases outside the gene matches: 10. CDR3 length equals 17 residues. CDR1 is SGHKS and CDR2 is YYEKEE in the germline V gene (reference sequence). The CDR3 sequence: CASRKQGALGTNEKLFF. CDR3 in DNA: TGTGCCAGCAGGAAACAGGGGGCGCTTGGCACTAATGAAAAACTGTTTTTT. Together with reference TRBV5-5 and TRBJ1-4, the CDR3 gives the full variable domain: DAGVTQSPTHLIKTRGQQVTLRCSPISGHKSVSWYQQVLGQGPQFIFQYYEKEERGRGNFPDRFSARQFPNYSSELNVNALLLGDSALYLCASRKQGALGTNEKLFFGSGTQLSVL.

The chain has TRBV9 and TRBJ2-1; TRBD1 is a possible D gene (6 bases). Germline CDR1 SGDLS, CDR2 YYNGEE. V lost 0 bases to trimming and J lost 2 bases, with 9 bases between them. The CDR3 contains 15 residues. This CDR3 is CASSVEGDTYNEQFF. In nucleotides, the CDR3 is TGTGCCAGCAGCGTAGAGGGGGACACCTACAATGAGCAGTTCTTC.

This clonotype came up a few times. This chain links TRBV11-1 with TRBJ2-5; unclear D gene. Trimming shortened V by 3 bases and J by 3 bases, and 11 bases separated the two germline ends. The CDR3 has 14 amino acids. Germline V gene sequence: CDR1 SGHAT, CDR2 FQDESV (reference sequence). In nucleotides, the CDR3 is TGTGCCAGCAGCTTGTCCGGGTGGAAAGAGACCCAGTACTTC. Its protein product is CASSLSGWKETQYF.

The chain couples TRBV24-1 to TRBJ2-3, with 9 bases fitting TRBD2. CDR1 is KGHDR, CDR2 SFDVKD, per germline. V gave up 2 bases and J gave up 5 bases; unmatched junction bases: 1. The CDR3 sequence is 14 residues long. CDR3 DNA: TGTGCCACCAGTGATTGGACTAGCGAAGATACGCAGTATTTT. It encodes CATSDWTSEDTQYF.

This clonotype appeared a few times. The J gene is TRBJ2-7, the V gene TRBV27; TRBD2 is a possible D gene (7 bases). Germline lookup yields CDR1 MNHEY and CDR2 SMNVEV (reference sequence). With 8 bases removed from V and 2 bases from J, the gap between germline ends came to 13 bases. This CDR3 contains 13 residues. The CDR3 sequence is CASAWGGAYEQYF. In nucleotides, the CDR3 is TGTGCCAGCGCCTGGGGGGGCGCCTACGAGCAGTACTTC.